This TCR beta chain was sequenced in a study of T cells after somatic rescue of genetic block. Assay: immunoSEQ multiplex PCR; the TCRdb copy retains only in-frame clones and omits some. In the table there are tens of thousands of clones, around 90% of which are singletons. From germline, CDR1 is SEHNR and CDR2 FQNEAQ (reference sequence). V gave up 7 bases and J gave up 7 bases; unmatched junction bases: 3. The CDR3 is made up of 12 amino acids. The sample was peripheral blood mononuclear cells (PBMCs). The chain recombines TRBV7-9 with TRBJ2-2; 7 bases line up with TRBD2. The TCR was taken from a man in his forties. The CDR3: CASTGRVGELFF. CDR3 nucleotides: TGTGCCAGCACGGGGAGGGTCGGGGAGCTGTTTTTT.